The following is a TCR beta chain sequence with its context. Per the original data handling: Using reference gene primer amplification, nucleated cell counts were estimated. The repertoire was sequenced with immunoSEQ multiplex PCR; TCRdb's copy has only in-frame clones and lacks some. For V, J and clone size, that table is used; D and trimming come from the DNA. The sample has a few hundred thousand clones, roughly nine tenths seen once. Enrolled during active infection, Seattle patients were then followed longitudinally. The data are from a study of blood T cell repertoires in COVID-19. In the study overall: Acute-phase and convalescent COVID-19 samples originated in the United States, Italy and Spain. In each case, the material was cDNA or gDNA derived from T cells, B-cell-depleted T cells, or PBMCs.

The germline gives CDR1 MDHEN, CDR2 SYDVKM. CDR3 length: 17 residues. V shed 6 bases and J 3 bases; nucleotides not matched to a gene: 14. The sequence derives from a woman in her 30s with COVID-19, enrolled during active disease. The rearrangement joins TRBV28 to TRBJ2-5; 9 bases match TRBD1. The specimen was peripheral blood. CDR3 sequence reads: CASRQGLRTGEEETQYF. CDR3 DNA: TGTGCCAGCAGGCAGGGGTTGAGGACAGGGGAGGAAGAGACCCAGTACTTC. Variable domain in full (rest from reference TRBV28 and TRBJ2-5): DVKVTQSSRYLVKRTGEKVFLECVQDMDHENMFWYRQDPGLGLRLIYFSYDVKMKEKGDIPEGYSVSREKKERFSLILESASTNQTSMYLCASRQGLRTGEEETQYFGPGTRLLVL.